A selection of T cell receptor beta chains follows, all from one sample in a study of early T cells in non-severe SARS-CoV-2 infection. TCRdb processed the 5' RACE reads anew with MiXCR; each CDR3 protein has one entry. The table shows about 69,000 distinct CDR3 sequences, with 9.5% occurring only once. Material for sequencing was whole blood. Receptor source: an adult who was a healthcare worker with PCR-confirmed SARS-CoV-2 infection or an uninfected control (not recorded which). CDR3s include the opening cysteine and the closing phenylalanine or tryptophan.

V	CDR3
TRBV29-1	CSVAGKNTEAFF
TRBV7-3	CASSLAGGTYEQYF
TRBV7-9	CASSWTSGAATQYF
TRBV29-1	CSVEGVRLGNEQFF
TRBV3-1	CASSQDSGGLVYGYTF
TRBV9	CASSVGSGDTDTQYF
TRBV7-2	CASSPAGEVYEQFF
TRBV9	CASNSGLDNSPLHF
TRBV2	CASRGGPGVSDTQYF
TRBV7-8	CASSLRPTASTDTQYF
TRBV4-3	CASSPGQGSETQYF
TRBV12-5	CASGQETDTQYF
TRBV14	CASSQTRVETQYF
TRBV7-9	CASSPLPQYGYTF
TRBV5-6	CASSFGRNYNEQFF
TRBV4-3	CASSQVARFSYEQYF
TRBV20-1	CSARDPSGLSSYNEQFF
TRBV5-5	CASSSAGRNTEAFF
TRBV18	CASSPPTGDLQHF
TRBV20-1	CSAREWTANNEQFF
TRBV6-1	CASSEAEVVGYGYTF
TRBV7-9	CASSGLGDSSYEQYF
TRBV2	CASKTTGDGYTF
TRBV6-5	CASSTPRLGAYEQYF
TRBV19	CASSIWDRGRNGYTF
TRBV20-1	CSARGLLANPSYNEQFF
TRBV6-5	CASSYRDGNTEAFF
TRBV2	CARGRGSADTQYF
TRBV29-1	CSVGGGTALNFLNTGELFF
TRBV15	CATSGGESSGNTIYF
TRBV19	CASKGGESGANVLTF
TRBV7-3	CASSLTGTTNEQFF
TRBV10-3	CAISGQGSSYNEQFF
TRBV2	CASGQSTEAFF
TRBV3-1	CASSQENRRFAFF
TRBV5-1	CASSLQGMTDTQYF